A selection of T cell receptor beta chains follows, all from one sample in a study of blood T cells in healthy people across ages. MiXCR, run by TCRdb on the 5' RACE reads, gives a single entry per CDR3 protein. This table has hundreds of thousands of distinct CDR3 sequences, around 62% appearing once. The sequencing input was blood. These receptors originate from a young man in good health. Both conserved end residues are part of each CDR3. D genes are given only for firm matches. A clone size is listed for some rows: how often the clone was seen (once, few, many), or a class if it is expanded.

j_gene | abundance | d_gene | v_gene | CDR3aa | CDR3nt
TRBJ2-7 | . | TRBD2 | TRBV4-3 | CASSQSGTRVYEQYF | TGCGCCAGCAGCCAAAGCGGGACTAGAGTCTACGAGCAGTACTTC
TRBJ2-1 | . | . | TRBV20-1 | CSASRNEQFF | TGCAGTGCTAGTAGGAATGAGCAGTTCTTC
TRBJ1-5 | . | . | TRBV10-3 | CASSGSSNQPQHF | TGTGCCAGCTCAGGGAGCAGCAATCAGCCCCAGCATTTT
TRBJ2-6 | few | TRBD1 | TRBV10-3 | CAISEKPGQEVGANVLTF | TGTGCCATCAGTGAGAAACCGGGACAGGAAGTTGGGGCCAACGTCCTGACTTTC
TRBJ2-5 | many | . | TRBV12-3/TRBV12-4 | CASSLRGQETQYF | TGTGCCAGCAGTTTGAGGGGCCAAGAGACCCAGTACTTC
TRBJ2-4 | . | . | TRBV27 | CASSLLSGREQYF | TGTGCCAGCAGTTTATTGTCAGGGCGTGAGCAGTACTTC
TRBJ2-5 | . | . | TRBV4-3 | CASSQGARGGIQYF | TGCGCCAGCAGCCAAGGGGCTAGGGGGGGGATTCAGTACTTC
TRBJ2-5 | . | . | TRBV7-8 | CASRHYEYQETQYF | TGTGCCAGCAGACACTACGAGTACCAAGAGACCCAGTACTTC
TRBJ2-5 | . | TRBD1 | TRBV6-5 | CASIIQTGLGETQYF | TGTGCCAGCATCATCCAGACAGGGCTCGGAGAGACCCAGTACTTC
TRBJ2-5 | . | . | TRBV2 | CASSERLQETQYF | TGTGCCAGCAGTGAACGATTGCAAGAGACCCAGTACTTC
TRBJ1-1 | . | . | TRBV29-1 | CSGREGTEAFF | TGCAGCGGCAGGGAAGGCACTGAAGCTTTCTTT